This T cell receptor (beta chain) is from a study of OX40 agonist ivuxolimab in advanced cancers. Method: immunoSEQ multiplex PCR; TCRdb's copy keeps in-frame clones and lacks some. The sample shows 35,000 to 40,000 clones, about 88% of them seen only once. Trimming cost V 5 bases and J 2 bases; bases outside gene matches: 5. CDR3 size: 14 residues. CDR1 and CDR2 from the germline V gene are MNHNY and SVGAGI (reference sequence). The chain couples TRBV6-6 to TRBJ2-7, with 8 bases that match TRBD1. The receptor comes from an adult with an advanced solid tumor such as melanoma, head and neck, liver or kidney cancer. The sequencing here drew on CD4+ or CD8+ T cells sorted from blood, taken in a trial of the OX40 agonist ivuxolimab. The DNA for the CDR3 is TGTGCCAGCAGTAGAGGACAGGGACCCTACGAGCAGTACTTC. This encodes CASSRGQGPYEQYF.